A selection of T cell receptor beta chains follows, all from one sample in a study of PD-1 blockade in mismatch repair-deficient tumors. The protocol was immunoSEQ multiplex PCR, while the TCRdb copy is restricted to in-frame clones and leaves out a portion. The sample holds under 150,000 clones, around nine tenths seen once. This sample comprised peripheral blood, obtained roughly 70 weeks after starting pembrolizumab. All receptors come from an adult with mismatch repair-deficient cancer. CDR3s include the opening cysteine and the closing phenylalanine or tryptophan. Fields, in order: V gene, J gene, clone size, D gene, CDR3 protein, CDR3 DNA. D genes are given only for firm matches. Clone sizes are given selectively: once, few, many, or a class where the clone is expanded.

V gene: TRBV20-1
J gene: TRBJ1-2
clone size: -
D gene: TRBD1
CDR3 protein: CSDRGPYGYTF
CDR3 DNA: TGCAGCGACAGGGGGCCCTATGGCTACACCTTC

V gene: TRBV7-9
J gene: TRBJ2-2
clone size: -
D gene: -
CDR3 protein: CASSARDSRTGELFF
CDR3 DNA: TGTGCCAGCAGCGCAAGGGACTCCCGGACCGGGGAGCTGTTTTTT

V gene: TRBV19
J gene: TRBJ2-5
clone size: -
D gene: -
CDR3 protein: CASSMGVLAEETQYF
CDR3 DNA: TGTGCCAGTAGTATGGGTGTATTGGCTGAAGAGACCCAGTACTTC

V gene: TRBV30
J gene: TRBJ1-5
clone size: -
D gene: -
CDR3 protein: CAWSGVLGQPQHF
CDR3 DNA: TGTGCCTGGAGTGGTGTTTTGGGTCAGCCCCAGCATTTT

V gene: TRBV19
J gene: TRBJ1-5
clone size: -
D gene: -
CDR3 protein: CASIGTFAQPQHF
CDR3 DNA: TGTGCCAGTATCGGGACGTTTGCTCAGCCCCAGCATTTT

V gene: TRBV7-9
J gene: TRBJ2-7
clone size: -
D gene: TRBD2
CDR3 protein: CASSLAWTSGAEKYF
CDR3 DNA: TGTGCCAGCAGCTTAGCTTGGACTAGCGGGGCGGAAAAGTACTTC

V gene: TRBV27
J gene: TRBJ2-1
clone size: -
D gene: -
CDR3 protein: CAAATFSYNEQFF
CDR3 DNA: TGTGCCGCCGCGACATTCTCCTACAATGAGCAGTTCTTC

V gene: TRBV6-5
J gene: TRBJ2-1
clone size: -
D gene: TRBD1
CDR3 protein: CASSYSWTGGFNEQFF
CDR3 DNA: TGTGCCAGCAGTTACTCCTGGACAGGGGGCTTCAATGAGCAGTTCTTC

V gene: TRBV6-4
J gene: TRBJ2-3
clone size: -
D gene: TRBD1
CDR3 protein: CASSMGQATDTQYF
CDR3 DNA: TGTGCCAGCAGTATGGGACAGGCCACAGATACGCAGTATTTT

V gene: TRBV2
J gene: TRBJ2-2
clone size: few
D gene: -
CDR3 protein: CASSDNTGELFF
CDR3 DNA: TGTGCCAGCAGTGATAACACCGGGGAGCTGTTTTTT

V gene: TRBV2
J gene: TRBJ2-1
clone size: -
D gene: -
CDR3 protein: CASSGTGSLIENEQFF
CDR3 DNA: TGTGCCAGCAGTGGCACAGGGAGCCTGATTGAGAATGAGCAGTTCTTC

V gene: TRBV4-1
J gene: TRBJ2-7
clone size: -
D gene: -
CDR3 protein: CASSPSGWASVSYEQYF
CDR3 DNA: TGCGCCAGCAGCCCATCGGGGTGGGCTAGCGTCTCCTACGAGCAGTACTTC

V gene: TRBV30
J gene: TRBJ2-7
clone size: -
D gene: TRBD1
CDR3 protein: CAWSTGQGAYEQYF
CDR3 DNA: TGTGCCTGGAGTACCGGACAGGGGGCCTACGAGCAGTACTTC

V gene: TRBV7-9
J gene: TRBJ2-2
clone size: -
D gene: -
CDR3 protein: CASSFLTGSGVTGELFF
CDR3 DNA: TGTGCCAGCAGCTTCCTTACAGGGAGTGGAGTCACCGGGGAGCTGTTTTTT

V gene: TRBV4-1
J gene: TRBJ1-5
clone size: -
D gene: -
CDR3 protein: CASSQEGRLGNQPQHF
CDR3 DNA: TGCGCCAGCAGCCAAGAAGGGAGGTTGGGCAATCAGCCCCAGCATTTT

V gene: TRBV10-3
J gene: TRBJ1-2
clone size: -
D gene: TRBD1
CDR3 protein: CAIQSVDRAKTSNYGYTF
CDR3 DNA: TGTGCCATCCAATCTGTTGACAGGGCCAAAACTTCTAACTATGGCTACACCTTC

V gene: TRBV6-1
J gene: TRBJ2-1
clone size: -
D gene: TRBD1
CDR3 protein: CASSHGTGGSNEQFF
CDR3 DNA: TGTGCCAGCAGCCATGGGACAGGGGGCTCCAATGAGCAGTTCTTC

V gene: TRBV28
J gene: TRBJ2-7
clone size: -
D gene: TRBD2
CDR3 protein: CASRSGTSGRTYEQYF
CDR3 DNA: TGTGCCAGCAGATCCGGGACTAGCGGGAGAACCTACGAGCAGTACTTC

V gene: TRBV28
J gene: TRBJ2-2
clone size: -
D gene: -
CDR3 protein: CASKVQNTGELFF
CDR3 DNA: TGTGCCAGCAAGGTGCAGAACACCGGGGAGCTGTTTTTT

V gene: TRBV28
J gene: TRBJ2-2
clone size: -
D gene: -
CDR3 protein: CASSFNAGGNTGELFF
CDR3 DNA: TGTGCCAGCAGTTTTAATGCAGGCGGTAACACCGGGGAGCTGTTTTTT

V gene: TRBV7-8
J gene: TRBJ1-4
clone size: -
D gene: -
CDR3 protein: CASSPDGANEKLFF
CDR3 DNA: TGTGCCAGCAGCCCAGATGGAGCTAATGAAAAACTGTTTTTT

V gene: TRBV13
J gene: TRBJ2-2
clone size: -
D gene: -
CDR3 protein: CASRAAGGELFF
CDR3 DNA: TGTGCCAGCAGGGCCGCTGGCGGGGAGCTGTTTTTT

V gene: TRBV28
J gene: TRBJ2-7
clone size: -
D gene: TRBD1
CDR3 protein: CASSLISGGYEQYF
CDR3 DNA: TGTGCCAGCAGTTTAATCTCAGGGGGCTACGAGCAGTACTTC

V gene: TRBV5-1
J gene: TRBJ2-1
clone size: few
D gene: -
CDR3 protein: CASSLGQTHNEQFF
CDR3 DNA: TGCGCCAGCAGCTTGGGACAGACCCACAATGAGCAGTTCTTC

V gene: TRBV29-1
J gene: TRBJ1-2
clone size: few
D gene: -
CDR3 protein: CSVGGYTF
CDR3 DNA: TGCAGCGTTGGGGGCTACACCTTC

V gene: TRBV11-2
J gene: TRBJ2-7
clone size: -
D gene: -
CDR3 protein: CASSLEGRVAYEQYF
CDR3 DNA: TGTGCCAGCAGCTTAGAGGGCAGGGTAGCCTACGAGCAGTACTTC